This T cell receptor beta chain was sequenced for a study of control samples from healthy donors and cancer patients. J lost 2 bases, V lost 2 bases, and 1 base had no gene match. The CDR3 totals 14 residues. The germline CDR1 and CDR2 sequences are SGHRS and YFSETQ. Repertoires were generated with immunoSEQ multiplex PCR, while TCRdb's copy carries only in-frame clones and drops some. The data show some 150,000 clones, with roughly 94% seen just once and 14% held by the top ten. The chain uses TRBV5-1 and TRBJ2-7; 10 bases agree with TRBD2. Material: PBMCs. The clonotype originates from a man between 60 and 75 years old with colorectal cancer. CDR3 protein: CASSLSGGAYEQYF. For the CDR3, the DNA is TGCGCCAGCAGCTTAAGCGGGGGGGCCTACGAGCAGTACTTC.